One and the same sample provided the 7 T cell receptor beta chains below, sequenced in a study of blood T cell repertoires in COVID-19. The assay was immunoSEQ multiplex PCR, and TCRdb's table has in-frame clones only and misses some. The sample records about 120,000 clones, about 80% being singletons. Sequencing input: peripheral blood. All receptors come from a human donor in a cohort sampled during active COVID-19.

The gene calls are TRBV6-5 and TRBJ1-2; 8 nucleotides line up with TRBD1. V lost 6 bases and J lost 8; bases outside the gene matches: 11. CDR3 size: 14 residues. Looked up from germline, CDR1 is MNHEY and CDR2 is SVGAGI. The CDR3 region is CASRKTGEGNGYTF. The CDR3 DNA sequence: TGTGCCAGCAGGAAGACAGGGGAGGGGAACGGCTACACCTTC.

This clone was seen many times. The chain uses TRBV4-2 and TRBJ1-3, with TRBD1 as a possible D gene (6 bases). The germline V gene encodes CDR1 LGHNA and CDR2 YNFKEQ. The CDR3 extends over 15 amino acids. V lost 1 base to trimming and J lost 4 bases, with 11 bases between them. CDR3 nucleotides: TGTGCCAGCAGCCAAGTGGCGGGGGCAGGAAACACCATATATTTT. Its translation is CASSQVAGAGNTIYF.

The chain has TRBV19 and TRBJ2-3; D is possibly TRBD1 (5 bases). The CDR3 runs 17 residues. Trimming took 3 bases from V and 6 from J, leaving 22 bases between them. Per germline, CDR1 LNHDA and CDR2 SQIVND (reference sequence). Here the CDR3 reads CASSIGAASVGTDTQYF. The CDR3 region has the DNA TGTGCCAGTAGTATTGGGGCAGCTTCTGTCGGTACGGATACGCAGTATTTT.

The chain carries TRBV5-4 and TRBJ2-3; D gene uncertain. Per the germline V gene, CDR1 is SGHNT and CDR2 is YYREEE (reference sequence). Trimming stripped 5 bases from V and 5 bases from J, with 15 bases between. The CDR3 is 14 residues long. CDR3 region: CASRPGSSGDTQYF. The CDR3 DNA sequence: TGTGCCAGCAGACCCGGGTCCTCGGGAGATACGCAGTATTTT.

For the CDR3, the DNA is TGTGCCAGTAACACACTAGCGGGAGCGACAGATACGCAGTATTTT. Translation: CASNTLAGATDTQYF. This sequence joins TRBV19 and TRBJ2-3; 11 bases agree with TRBD2. The V gene end was trimmed by 7 bases and the J gene end by 3 bases; junction bases not matched to a gene: 6. The CDR3 extends over 15 amino acids. CDR1 and CDR2 from the germline V gene are LNHDA and SQIVND (reference sequence).

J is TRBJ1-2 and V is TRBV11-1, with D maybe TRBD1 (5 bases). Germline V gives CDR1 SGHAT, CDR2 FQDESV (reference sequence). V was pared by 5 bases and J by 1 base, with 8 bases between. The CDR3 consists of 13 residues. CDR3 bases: TGTGCCAGCAGCCCCGGGGGTAACTATGGCTACACCTTC. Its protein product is CASSPGGNYGYTF.

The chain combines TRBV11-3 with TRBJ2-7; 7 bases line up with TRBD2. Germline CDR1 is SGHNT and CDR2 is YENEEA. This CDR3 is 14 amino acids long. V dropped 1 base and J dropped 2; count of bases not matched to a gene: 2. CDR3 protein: CASSLGGSTYEQYF. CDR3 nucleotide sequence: TGTGCCAGCAGCTTAGGCGGGAGCACCTACGAGCAGTACTTC. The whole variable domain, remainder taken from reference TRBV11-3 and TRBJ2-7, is EAGVVQSPRYKIIEKKQPVAFWCNPISGHNTLYWYLQNLGQGPELLIRYENEEAVDDSQLPKDRFSAERLKGVDSTLKIQPAELGDSAVYLCASSLGGSTYEQYFGPGTRLTVT.